The following is a T cell receptor (beta chain) sequence with its context. Authors' analysis steps: From reference gene primer amplification, estimates of nucleated cell counts were derived. Profiled with immunoSEQ multiplex PCR; TCRdb holds only in-frame clones, not every one. V and J calls and clone size come straight from that table; D and trimming were deduced from the DNA. The sample records about 12,000 clones, 85% to 90% being singletons. This sample stems from a study of blood T cell repertoires in COVID-19. Whole-study context: The samples span acute and convalescent COVID-19 from the United States, Italy and Spain. Sample material is recorded as cDNA or gDNA derived from T cells, B-cell-depleted T cells, or PBMCs.

The V end lost 1 base, the J end lost 4 bases, and 13 bases lay between the germline ends. Germline CDR1 SGHVS, CDR2 FNYEAQ. The CDR3 loop spans 15 amino acids. The sample consisted of peripheral blood. This sequence was found in a woman between 55 and 75 years old with active COVID-19. V and J are TRBV7-6 and TRBJ2-5; no clear D gene. The CDR3 DNA sequence: TGTGCCAGCAGCTTAGGGGTTGCGGCTGGAGAGACCCAGTACTTC. Translating it yields CASSLGVAAGETQYF.